This T cell receptor (beta chain) originates from a study of cytomegalovirus exposure and HLA in healthy donors. Data came from immunoSEQ multiplex PCR; TCRdb stores just in-frame clones and leaves some out. The sample lists 120,000 to 150,000 clones, 85% to 90% seen once, with over 3% in the top ten. Deletions cut 0 bases from V and 3 bases from J, with 12 bases between. Germline lookup yields CDR1 SGHRS and CDR2 YFSETQ. The CDR3 totals 15 residues. J is TRBJ1-1 and V is TRBV5-1; the D gene is possibly TRBD1 (5 bases). The sequence came from a woman under 30 in good health and CMV-seropositive. The sample consisted of PBMCs. The CDR3 reads CASSLGVGGDTEAFF. In DNA, the CDR3 is TGCGCCAGCAGCTTGGGCGTCGGGGGGGACACTGAAGCTTTCTTT. Using reference TRBV5-1 and TRBJ1-1 for the parts outside the CDR3, the full variable domain is KAGVTQTPRYLIKTRGQQVTLSCSPISGHRSVSWYQQTPGQGLQFLFEYFSETQRNKGNFPGRFSGRQFSNSRSEMNVSTLELGDSALYLCASSLGVGGDTEAFFGQGTRLTVV.